This TCR beta chain was documented in a study of molecular identifiers for immune sequencing clone quantification. Whole-study findings and limits: The study reportedly detected spiked Jurkat TCR RNA from one cell among about 970,000 naive cells.

Bulk TCR libraries used previously described methods and listed TCR primers. TCRdb reprocessed the PCR reads with MiXCR, giving one entry per CDR3 protein. The table records around 480,000 distinct CDR3 sequences, about 22% of them present only once. Per the germline V gene, CDR1 is MNHEY and CDR2 is SVGAGI. Trimming took off 0 bases at V and 4 bases at J, with 9 bases between the two ends. The CDR3 extends over 15 amino acids. This clonotype was recorded many times. Its antigen is not known. The sample taken for sequencing was naive CD8+ T cells from blood, with Jurkat cell RNA spiked in. Subset indicated: FACS-sorted CD8+CD4-CCR7+CD45RA+ naive T cells. The rearrangement joins TRBV6-5 to TRBJ1-4, with D uncertain. The receptor was isolated from a human donor in good health. Some libraries in this study had Jurkat cell RNA spiked in. The CDR3 sequence is CASSYSGSGNEKLFF. In DNA, the CDR3 is TGTGCCAGCAGTTACTCCGGGTCTGGTAATGAAAAACTGTTTTTT.